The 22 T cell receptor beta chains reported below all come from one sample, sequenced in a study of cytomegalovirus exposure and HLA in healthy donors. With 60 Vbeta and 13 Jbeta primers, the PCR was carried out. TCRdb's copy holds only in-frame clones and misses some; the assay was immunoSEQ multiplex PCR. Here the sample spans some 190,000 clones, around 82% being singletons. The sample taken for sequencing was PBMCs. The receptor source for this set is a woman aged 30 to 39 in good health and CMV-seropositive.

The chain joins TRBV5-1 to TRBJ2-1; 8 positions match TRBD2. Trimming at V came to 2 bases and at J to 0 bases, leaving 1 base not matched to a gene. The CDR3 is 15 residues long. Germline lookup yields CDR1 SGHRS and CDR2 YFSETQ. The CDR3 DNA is TGCGCCAGCAGCTTCGGGGGGGCCTCCTACAATGAGCAGTTCTTC. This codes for CASSFGGASYNEQFF.

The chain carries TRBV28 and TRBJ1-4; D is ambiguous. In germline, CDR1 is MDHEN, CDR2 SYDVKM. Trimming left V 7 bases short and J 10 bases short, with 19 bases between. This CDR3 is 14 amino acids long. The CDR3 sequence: CASTSPPSTGKLFF. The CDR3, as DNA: TGTGCCAGCACTTCGCCCCCTTCTACGGGAAAACTGTTTTTT. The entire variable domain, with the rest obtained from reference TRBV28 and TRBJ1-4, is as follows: DVKVTQSSRYLVKRTGEKVFLECVQDMDHENMFWYRQDPGLGLRLIYFSYDVKMKEKGDIPEGYSVSREKKERFSLILESASTNQTSMYLCASTSPPSTGKLFFGSGTQLSVL.

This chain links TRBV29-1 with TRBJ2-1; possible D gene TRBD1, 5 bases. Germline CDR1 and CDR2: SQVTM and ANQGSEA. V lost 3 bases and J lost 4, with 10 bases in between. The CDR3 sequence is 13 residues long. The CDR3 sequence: CSVDSRQYNEQFF. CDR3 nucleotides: TGCAGCGTTGATTCAAGACAGTACAATGAGCAGTTCTTC.

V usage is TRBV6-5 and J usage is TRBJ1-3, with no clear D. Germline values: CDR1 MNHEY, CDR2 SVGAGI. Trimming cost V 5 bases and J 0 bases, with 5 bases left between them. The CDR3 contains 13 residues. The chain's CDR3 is CASSRASGNTIYF. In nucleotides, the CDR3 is TGTGCCAGCAGTCGAGCCTCTGGAAACACCATATATTTT.

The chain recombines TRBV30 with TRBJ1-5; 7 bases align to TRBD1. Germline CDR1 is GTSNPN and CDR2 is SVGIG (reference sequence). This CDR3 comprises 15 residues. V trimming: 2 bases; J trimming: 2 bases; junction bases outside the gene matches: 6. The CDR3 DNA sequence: TGTGCCTGGAGTCACGGGACAGCTGGCAATCAGCCCCAGCATTTT. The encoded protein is CAWSHGTAGNQPQHF. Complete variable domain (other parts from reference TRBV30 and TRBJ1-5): SQTIHQWPATLVQPVGSPLSLECTVEGTSNPNLYWYRQAAGRGLQLLFYSVGIGQISSEVPQNLSASRPQDRQFILSSKKLLLSDSGFYLCAWSHGTAGNQPQHFGDGTRLSIL.

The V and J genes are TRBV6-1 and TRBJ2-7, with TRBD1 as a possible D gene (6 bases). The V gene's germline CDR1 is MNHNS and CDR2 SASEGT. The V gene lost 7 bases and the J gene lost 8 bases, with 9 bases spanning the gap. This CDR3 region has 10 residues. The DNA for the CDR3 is TGTGCCAGCAATGGACAGAAGCAGTACTTC. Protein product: CASNGQKQYF.

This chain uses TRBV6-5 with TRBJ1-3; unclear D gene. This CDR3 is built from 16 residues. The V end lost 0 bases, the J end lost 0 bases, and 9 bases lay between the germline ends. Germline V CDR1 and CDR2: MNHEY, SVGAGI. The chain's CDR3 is CASSYSTVPSGNTIYF. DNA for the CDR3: TGTGCCAGCAGTTACTCAACTGTACCCTCTGGAAACACCATATATTTT.

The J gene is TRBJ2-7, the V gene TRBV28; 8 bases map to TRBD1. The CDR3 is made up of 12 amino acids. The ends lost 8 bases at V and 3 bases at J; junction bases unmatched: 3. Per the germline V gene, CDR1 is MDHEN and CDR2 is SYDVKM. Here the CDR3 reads CASAGQGYEQYF. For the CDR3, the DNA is TGTGCCAGCGCCGGACAGGGCTACGAGCAGTACTTC.

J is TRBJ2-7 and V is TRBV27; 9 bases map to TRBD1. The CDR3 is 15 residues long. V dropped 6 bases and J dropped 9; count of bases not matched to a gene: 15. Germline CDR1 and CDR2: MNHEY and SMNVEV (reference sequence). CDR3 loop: CASSPGRDREALQYF. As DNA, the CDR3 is TGTGCCAGCAGCCCAGGCCGGGACAGGGAGGCCCTGCAGTACTTC.

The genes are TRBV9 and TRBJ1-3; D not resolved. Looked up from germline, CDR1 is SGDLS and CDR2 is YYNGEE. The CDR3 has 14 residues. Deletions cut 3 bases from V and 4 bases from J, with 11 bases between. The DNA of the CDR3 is TGTGCCAGCAGCGGGCGGACTGCGGGAAACACCATATATTTT. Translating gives CASSGRTAGNTIYF.

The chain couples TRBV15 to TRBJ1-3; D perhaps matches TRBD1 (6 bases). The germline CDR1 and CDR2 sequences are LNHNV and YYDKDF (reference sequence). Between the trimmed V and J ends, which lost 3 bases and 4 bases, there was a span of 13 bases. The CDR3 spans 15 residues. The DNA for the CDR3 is TGTGCCACCAGCAGGGCACAGGGTGCCGGAAACACCATATATTTT. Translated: CATSRAQGAGNTIYF.

CDR3 sequence reads: CSVKTSGGAIDEQFF. The CDR3 coding sequence is TGCAGCGTTAAGACTAGCGGGGGGGCCATCGATGAGCAGTTCTTC. The rearrangement uses TRBV29-1 and TRBJ2-1, with 14 bases identical to TRBD2. Germline CDR1 and CDR2: SQVTM and ANQGSEA. The length of the CDR3 is 15 residues. V shed 5 bases, J shed 8 bases, and the junction held 8 bases outside the gene matches.

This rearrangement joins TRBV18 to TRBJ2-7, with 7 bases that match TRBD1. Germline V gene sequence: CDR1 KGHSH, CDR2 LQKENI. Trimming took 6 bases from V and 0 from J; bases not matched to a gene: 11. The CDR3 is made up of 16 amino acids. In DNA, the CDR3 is TGTGCCAGCTCCGCACCAGGGGGTGGAGTCTCCTACGAGCAGTACTTC. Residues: CASSAPGGGVSYEQYF.

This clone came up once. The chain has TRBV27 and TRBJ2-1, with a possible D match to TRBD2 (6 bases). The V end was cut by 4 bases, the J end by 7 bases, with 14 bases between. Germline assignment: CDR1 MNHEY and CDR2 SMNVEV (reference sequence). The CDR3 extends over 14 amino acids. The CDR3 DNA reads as TGTGCCAGCAGTTCGCCCCCGGGAGAAAATGAGCAGTTCTTC. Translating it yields CASSSPPGENEQFF.

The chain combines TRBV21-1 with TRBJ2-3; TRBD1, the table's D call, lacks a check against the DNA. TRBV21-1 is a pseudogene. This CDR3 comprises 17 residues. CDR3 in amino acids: CASSKDYRTGATDTQYF. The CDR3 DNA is TGTGCCAGCAGCAAAGATTATCGGACAGGGGCCACAGATACGCAGTATTTT.

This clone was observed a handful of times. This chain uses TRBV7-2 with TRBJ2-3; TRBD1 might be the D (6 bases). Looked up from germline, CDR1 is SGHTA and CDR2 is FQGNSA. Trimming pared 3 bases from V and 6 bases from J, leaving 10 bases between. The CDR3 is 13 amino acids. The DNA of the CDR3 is TGTGCCAGCAGCTTGGGGGCCCTGGATACGCAGTATTTT. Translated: CASSLGALDTQYF.

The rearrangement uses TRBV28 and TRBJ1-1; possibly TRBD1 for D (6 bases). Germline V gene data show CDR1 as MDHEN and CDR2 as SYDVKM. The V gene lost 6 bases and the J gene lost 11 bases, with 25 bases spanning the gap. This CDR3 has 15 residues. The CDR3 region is CASRPRDIKGWVAFF. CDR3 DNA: TGTGCCAGCAGGCCTAGGGACATCAAGGGGTGGGTGGCTTTCTTT.

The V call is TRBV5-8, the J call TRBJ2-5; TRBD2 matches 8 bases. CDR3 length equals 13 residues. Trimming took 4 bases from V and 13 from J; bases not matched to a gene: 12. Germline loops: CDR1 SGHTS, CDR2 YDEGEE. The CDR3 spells CASSLREAGGLYF. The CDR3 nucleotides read TGTGCCAGCAGCCTCCGAGAGGCGGGGGGCTTGTACTTC.

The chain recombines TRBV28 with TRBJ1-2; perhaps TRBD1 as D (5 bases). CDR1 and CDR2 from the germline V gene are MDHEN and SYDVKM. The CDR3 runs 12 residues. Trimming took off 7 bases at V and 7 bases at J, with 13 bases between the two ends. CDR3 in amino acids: CASTVFRGGYTF. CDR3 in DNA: TGTGCCAGCACAGTGTTTAGGGGTGGCTACACCTTC.

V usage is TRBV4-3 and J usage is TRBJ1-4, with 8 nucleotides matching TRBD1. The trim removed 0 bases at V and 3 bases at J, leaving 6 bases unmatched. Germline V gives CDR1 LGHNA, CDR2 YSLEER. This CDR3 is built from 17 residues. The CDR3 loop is CASSQDSGGGPNEKLFF. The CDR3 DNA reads TGCGCCAGCAGCCAAGATTCAGGGGGCGGACCTAATGAAAAACTGTTTTTT.

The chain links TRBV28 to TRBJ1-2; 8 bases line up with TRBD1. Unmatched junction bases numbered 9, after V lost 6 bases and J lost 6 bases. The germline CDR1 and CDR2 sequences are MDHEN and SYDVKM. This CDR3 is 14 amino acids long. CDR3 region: CASSPGQGTDGYTF. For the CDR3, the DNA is TGTGCCAGCAGCCCCGGACAGGGAACCGATGGCTACACCTTC.

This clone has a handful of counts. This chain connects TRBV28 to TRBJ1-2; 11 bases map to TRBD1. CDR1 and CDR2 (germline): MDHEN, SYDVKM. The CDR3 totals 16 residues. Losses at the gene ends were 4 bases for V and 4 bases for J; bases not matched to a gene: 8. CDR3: CASSSVGTGGGYGYTF. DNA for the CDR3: TGTGCCAGCAGTTCGGTCGGGACAGGGGGTGGCTATGGCTACACCTTC.